This passage covers 17 T cell receptor beta chains from one sample sequenced in a study of cytomegalovirus exposure and HLA in healthy donors. The primer mix had 60 Vbeta and 13 Jbeta primers. Here immunoSEQ multiplex PCR was the method, and the copy in TCRdb shows in-frame clones only, minus some. Here the sample spans 160,000 or so clones, roughly 80% being singletons. Specimen: PBMCs. All receptors derive from a man aged 30 to 39 in good health and CMV-seronegative.

The V gene is TRBV6-6, the J gene TRBJ2-4, with 9 bases fitting TRBD2. CDR3 length: 13 amino acids. Unmatched junction bases numbered 3, after V lost 4 bases and J lost 8 bases. CDR1 MNHNY and CDR2 SVGAGI come from the germline V gene (reference sequence). The CDR3 sequence: CASSLAGEYIQYF. CDR3 nucleotides: TGTGCCAGCAGTTTAGCGGGAGAGTACATTCAGTACTTC.

The CDR3 loop is CASSLVAGTPYEQYF. In DNA, the CDR3 is TGTGCCAGCAGCTTAGTCGCCGGGACACCCTACGAGCAGTACTTC. V usage is TRBV11-3 and J usage is TRBJ2-7; D may be TRBD1 (6 bases). V was trimmed by 1 base and J by 2 bases, leaving 12 bases between them. The CDR3 sequence is 15 residues long. CDR1 and CDR2 (germline): SGHNT, YENEEA.

The gene calls are TRBV4-1 and TRBJ1-6, with 7 positions matching TRBD1. Germline trimming cut 0 bases from V and 3 bases from J; bases unmatched to any gene: 17. Germline lookup yields CDR1 MGHRA and CDR2 YSYEKL. There are 21 residues in the CDR3. The CDR3 DNA reads TGCGCCAGCAGCCAAGATCCCGGTCAGGGGGGCCCTTTTCTCTATAATTCACCCCTCCACTTT. Residues: CASSQDPGQGGPFLYNSPLHF.

This clone was recorded many times. The DNA is left out, because the CDR3 cannot be placed on it with certainty; the CDR3 is given as TCRdb lists it. The V call is TRBV19, the J call TRBJ2-1; TRBD2, the table's D call, was not compared with the DNA. Germline CDR1 LNHDA, CDR2 SQIVND (reference sequence). The CDR3 region is 12 residues in length, termini included. Here the CDR3 reads CASSSGSNEQFF.

The chain has TRBV28 and TRBJ2-4; D not resolved. The germline V and J ends were trimmed by 7 bases and 2 bases, with 12 bases remaining between them. Germline loops: CDR1 MDHEN, CDR2 SYDVKM. The CDR3 extends over 14 amino acids. The chain's CDR3 is CASTFTATKNIQYF. The CDR3 coding sequence is TGTGCCAGCACATTCACAGCCACCAAAAACATTCAGTACTTC.

The chain recombines TRBV7-2 with TRBJ1-3, with D possibly matching TRBD1 (6 bases). CDR1 is SGHTA and CDR2 is FQGNSA in the germline V gene. V lost 0 bases to trimming and J lost 6 bases, with 12 bases between them. This CDR3 is built from 15 residues. Here the CDR3 DNA reads TGTGCCAGCAGCTTAGCACAGGGTTTCGAAAACACCATATATTTT. Translation: CASSLAQGFENTIYF.

This sequence joins TRBV18 and TRBJ2-3; TRBD1 matches 9 bases. Trimming removed 5 bases from V and 1 base from J; junction bases left unmatched: 7. Looked up from germline, CDR1 is KGHSH and CDR2 is LQKENI. CDR3 length: 16 residues. In DNA form, the CDR3 reads TGTGCCAGCTCAGCCCGGACAGGGGACGGCACAGATACGCAGTATTTT. It specifies CASSARTGDGTDTQYF.

This clone was detected a few times. The genes are TRBV30 and TRBJ1-6, with D perhaps matching TRBD1 (6 bases). This CDR3 has 13 residues. V lost 5 bases and J 7 bases, leaving 12 bases between the germline ends. CDR1 GTSNPN and CDR2 SVGIG come from the germline V gene (reference sequence). The DNA of the CDR3 is TGTGCCTGGTACCGAGGACAGAATTCACCCCTCCACTTT. Translating it yields CAWYRGQNSPLHF.

This chain connects TRBV11-3 to TRBJ2-1; 7 bases fit TRBD1. Germline V CDR1 and CDR2: SGHNT, YENEEA. The J segment lost 9 bases and the V segment lost 6 bases, leaving 2 bases of the junction unmatched. This CDR3 contains 11 residues. In DNA form, the CDR3 reads TGTGCCAGCAGATCAGGGGGTGAGCAGTTCTTC. Translated, it gives CASRSGGEQFF.

The V and J genes are TRBV25-1 and TRBJ2-7, with 8 nucleotides matching TRBD1. J gave up 0 bases and V 6 bases, and 10 bases lay outside the gene matches. The CDR3 contains 16 residues. Germline V gene lookup returns CDR1 MGHDK and CDR2 SYGVNS. The chain's CDR3 is CASSHIHRGSSYEQYF. The CDR3 nucleotides are TGTGCCAGCAGCCACATACACAGGGGGAGCTCCTACGAGCAGTACTTC.

V usage is TRBV7-9 and J usage is TRBJ1-1, with D perhaps TRBD1 (5 bases). V lost 6 bases and J 4 bases, leaving 18 bases between the germline ends. Looked up from germline, CDR1 is SEHNR and CDR2 is FQNEAQ (reference sequence). This CDR3 is 15 amino acids long. The DNA for the CDR3 is TGTGCCAGCAGTCTGACCGGAGCCCAGGGCACTGAAGCTTTCTTT. It yields the protein CASSLTGAQGTEAFF.

The gene calls are TRBV5-8 and TRBJ1-1, with TRBD1 identical over 7 bases. J was trimmed by 6 bases and V by 0 bases; bases with no gene match: 5. There are 14 residues in the CDR3. Germline loops: CDR1 SGHTS, CDR2 YDEGEE. The CDR3: CASSLAGRGAEAFF. The CDR3 bases are TGTGCCAGCAGCTTGGCCGGCAGGGGGGCTGAAGCTTTCTTT.

This chain connects TRBV5-1 to TRBJ2-3; D is unresolved. V was clipped by 7 bases and J by 1 base, with 10 bases between them. This CDR3 comprises 13 residues. The germline V gene encodes CDR1 SGHRS and CDR2 YFSETQ. CDR3 sequence reads: CASYTGGTDTQYF. The DNA of the CDR3 is TGCGCCAGCTATACCGGTGGCACAGATACGCAGTATTTT.

V and J are TRBV28 and TRBJ1-2, with 10 bases that match TRBD1. This CDR3 region has 16 residues. From germline, CDR1 is MDHEN and CDR2 SYDVKM. Trimming removed 4 bases from V and 7 bases from J; junction bases left unmatched: 12. CDR3 nucleotides: TGTGCCAGCAGTTCGTCCTGGGGGACAGGGGCGGTTGGCTACACCTTC. It codes for CASSSSWGTGAVGYTF.

This chain connects TRBV5-1 to TRBJ2-5; D not certain. The end of the DNA fits TRBJ2-7 better, so the J call may be wrong. Germline V lookup: CDR1 SGHRS, CDR2 YFSETQ. This CDR3 spans 12 amino acids. DNA of the CDR3: TGCGCCAGCAGCTCACTTTCCTACGAGCAGTACTTC. Protein sequence: CASSSLSYEQYF.

The chain links TRBV4-1 to TRBJ2-7; D not resolved. CDR3 length equals 17 residues. The germline V gene encodes CDR1 MGHRA and CDR2 YSYEKL. V shed 2 bases and J shed 1 base, with 18 bases lying between them. In nucleotides, the CDR3 is TGCGCCAGCAGCCAACCCATGATTGCGGCTGGATCCTACGAGCAGTACTTC. Protein product: CASSQPMIAAGSYEQYF.

The chain is built from TRBV30 and TRBJ1-2; the D is unclear. Germline V gene lookup returns CDR1 GTSNPN and CDR2 SVGIG (reference sequence). V lost 2 bases and J 8 bases, leaving 9 bases between the germline ends. This CDR3 has 11 residues. The CDR3 DNA reads as TGTGCCTGGAGTCTAAGGAGAGGCTACACCTTC. Amino acid sequence: CAWSLRRGYTF.